The clone carrying this TCR beta chain occurred many times. Antigen unknown. This sample is part of a study of molecular identifiers for immune sequencing clone quantification. Germline-derived CDR1 and CDR2 are MNHEY and SMNVEV (reference sequence). CDR3 length equals 13 residues. With 1 base removed from V and 1 base from J, the gap between germline ends came to 3 bases. TCRdb reanalysed the PCR reads using MiXCR and keeps one entry per CDR3 protein. Of approximately 500,000 distinct CDR3 sequences listed, about a fifth were seen once; the top ten hold about 0.8%. Study-wide results and limits: Whereas clones above 20 RNA copies held under 1% of naive-cell molecules, they held over 97% of effector molecules.

This receptor was obtained from a human donor in good health. Some libraries in this study had Jurkat cell RNA spiked in. The specimen was naive CD8+ T cells from blood, with Jurkat cell RNA spiked in. Subset meaning: FACS-sorted CD8+CD4-CCR7+CD45RA+ naive T cells. V usage is TRBV27 and J usage is TRBJ2-3; D remains unclear. In DNA, the CDR3 is TGTGCCAGCAGTTTATTTGGCACAGATACGCAGTATTTT. Translating it yields CASSLFGTDTQYF.